This T cell receptor beta chain came from a study of OX40 agonist ivuxolimab in advanced cancers. Repertoires were generated with immunoSEQ multiplex PCR, while TCRdb's copy carries only in-frame clones and drops some. The table includes fewer than 80,000 clones, roughly 89% detected once. This clone has more than one count but fewer than ten. Trimming removed 1 base from V and 1 base from J, with 5 bases in between. The CDR3 loop spans 13 amino acids. Germline loops: CDR1 SGDLS, CDR2 YYNGEE. The sequencing used CD4+ or CD8+ T cells sorted from blood, collected in a trial of the OX40 agonist ivuxolimab. The clonotype originates from an adult with an advanced solid tumor such as melanoma, head and neck, liver or kidney cancer. The chain recombines TRBV9 with TRBJ1-1; D call uncertain. In DNA form, the CDR3 reads TGTGCCAGCAGCGTACACTCGAACACTGAAGCTTTCTTT. Translating it yields CASSVHSNTEAFF.